What follows are 4 T cell receptor beta chains derived from one specimen sequenced in a study of vaccination and CD4 T cells after COVID-19. With the Oncomine TCR Beta short-read assay, DNA from cultured CD4+ T cells was sequenced. MiXCR was run by TCRdb on the PCR reads, yielding one entry per CDR3 protein. The profile shows about 15,000 distinct CDR3 sequences, under 75% of them singletons. The sample's treatment: roughly ten-day PBMC culture with coronavirus spike peptide pools or control peptides (ViraFEST assay). Their target antigens are unknown. The sample taken for sequencing was CD4+ T cells from blood, cultured in vitro. These receptors were taken from a human donor who had recovered from COVID-19.

CDR3 bases: TGTGCCACCAGTGCCCGCAACAATGAGCAGTTCTTC. Translating it yields CATSARNNEQFF. V is TRBV24-1 and J is TRBJ2-1; D unresolved. The CDR3 consists of 12 residues. Germline CDR1 KGHDR, CDR2 SFDVKD. V shed 5 bases and J shed 5 bases, with 6 bases lying between them.

V usage is TRBV2 and J usage is TRBJ2-5; 7 bases line up with TRBD2. V was pared by 5 bases and J by 1 base, with 1 base of the junction left unmatched. CDR3 length equals 13 residues. Germline loops: CDR1 SNHLY, CDR2 FYNNEI. The CDR3 reads CASSWTSQETQYF. The CDR3 nucleotides read TGTGCCAGCAGTTGGACTAGCCAAGAGACCCAGTACTTC.

The CDR3 loop is CSAPPPVGTDTQYF. CDR3 DNA sequence: TGCAGTGCTCCCCCCCCCGTAGGCACAGATACGCAGTATTTT. The chain uses TRBV20-1 and TRBJ2-3, with D unresolved. Germline V gives CDR1 DFQATT, CDR2 SNEGSKA (reference sequence). CDR3 length: 14 amino acids. V gave up 5 bases and J gave up 1 base, with 13 bases separating them.

This clonotype was seen only a few times. The rearrangement joins TRBV25-1 to TRBJ1-2; TRBD1 matches 7 bases. The germline V gene encodes CDR1 MGHDK and CDR2 SYGVNS. The CDR3 is 14 amino acids. V lost 2 bases to trimming and J lost 4 bases; unmatched junction nucleotides: 4. The CDR3 region is CASSERDSTYGYTF. CDR3 DNA sequence: TGTGCCAGCAGTGAAAGGGACAGTACCTATGGCTACACCTTC.